A selection of T cell receptor beta chains follows, all from one sample in a study of cytomegalovirus exposure and HLA in healthy donors. Sequenced by immunoSEQ multiplex PCR; TCRdb stores in-frame clones only, minus some. The profile shows over 150,000 clones, under 90% of them singletons. The sequenced sample was PBMCs. The receptor source for this set is a man aged 18 to 29 in good health and CMV-seronegative. Both conserved end residues are part of each CDR3. D genes are given only for firm matches. Clone size is stated in some rows and not others, as once, few, many or a class when expanded.

J: TRBJ1-2; V: TRBV7-9; size: .; D: .; length: 15; CDR3: CASSLGGGENYGYTF; DNA: TGTGCCAGCAGCTTGGGGGGGGGTGAGAACTATGGCTACACCTTC
J: TRBJ2-5; V: TRBV7-6; size: .; D: TRBD2; length: 16; CDR3: CASSLVDYPGGETQYF; DNA: TGTGCCAGCAGCTTAGTAGACTACCCGGGAGGGGAGACCCAGTACTTC
J: TRBJ2-3; V: TRBV11-2; size: .; D: .; length: 12; CDR3: CASSQGTDTQYF; DNA: TGTGCCAGCTCCCAGGGTACAGATACGCAGTATTTT
J: TRBJ2-6; V: TRBV29-1; size: .; D: TRBD1; length: 16; CDR3: CSVGWDRVSGANVLTF; DNA: TGCAGCGTTGGGTGGGACAGGGTATCTGGGGCCAACGTCCTGACTTTC
J: TRBJ2-7; V: TRBV4-2; size: few; D: .; length: 16; CDR3: CASSQDLGASSYEQYF; DNA: TGTGCCAGCAGCCAAGATCTTGGGGCAAGCTCCTACGAGCAGTACTTC
J: TRBJ2-5; V: TRBV6-1; size: .; D: TRBD1; length: 16; CDR3: CASSGGQGDVRETQYF; DNA: TGTGCCAGCAGTGGAGGACAGGGGGATGTTCGAGAGACCCAGTACTTC
J: TRBJ2-5; V: TRBV19; size: .; D: .; length: 11; CDR3: CASSGGETQYF; DNA: TGTGCCAGTAGTGGGGGGGAGACCCAGTACTTC
J: TRBJ2-1; V: TRBV7-8; size: .; D: .; length: 14; CDR3: CASLNSYGHNEQFF; DNA: TGTGCCAGTCTTAACTCGTATGGGCACAATGAGCAGTTCTTC
J: TRBJ1-5; V: TRBV6-5; size: .; D: .; length: 13; CDR3: CASSRTDNQPQHF; DNA: TGTGCCAGCAGCCGGACAGACAATCAGCCCCAGCATTTT
J: TRBJ2-7; V: TRBV9; size: .; D: .; length: 14; CDR3: CASSVLAEGYEQYF; DNA: TGTGCCAGCAGCGTCTTGGCGGAGGGCTACGAGCAGTACTTC
J: TRBJ2-5; V: TRBV7-7; size: .; D: TRBD1; length: 14; CDR3: CASSRQGKQETQYF; DNA: TGTGCTAGCAGCAGACAGGGAAAGCAAGAGACCCAGTACTTC
J: TRBJ2-3; V: TRBV5-1; size: once; D: TRBD2; length: 13; CDR3: CASRTSEADTQYF; DNA: TGCGCCAGCAGGACTAGCGAGGCAGATACGCAGTATTTT
J: TRBJ2-1; V: TRBV6-4; size: once; D: TRBD2; length: 14; CDR3: CASPRRENDNEQFF; DNA: TGTGCCAGCCCCCGGCGGGAGAATGACAATGAGCAGTTCTTC
J: TRBJ1-2; V: TRBV25-1; size: .; D: .; length: 14; CDR3: CASSEVGARDGYTF; DNA: TGTGCCAGCAGTGAAGTAGGGGCCCGAGATGGCTACACCTTC
J: TRBJ1-1; V: TRBV5-1; size: .; D: TRBD1; length: 13; CDR3: CASTRQGAAEAFF; DNA: TGCGCCAGCACCAGACAGGGGGCGGCTGAAGCTTTCTTT
J: TRBJ2-3; V: TRBV7-9; size: .; D: .; length: 13; CDR3: CASSLESTDTQYF; DNA: TGTGCCAGCAGCTTGGAGTCCACAGATACGCAGTATTTT
J: TRBJ2-7; V: TRBV7-2; size: .; D: .; length: 15; CDR3: CASSFLSGAAYEQYF; DNA: TGTGCCAGCAGCTTCCTGTCAGGGGCAGCCTACGAGCAGTACTTC
J: TRBJ1-1; V: TRBV28; size: .; D: TRBD1; length: 14; CDR3: CASSPRTGGSEAFF; DNA: TGTGCCAGCAGTCCACGTACAGGGGGGAGTGAAGCTTTCTTT
J: TRBJ1-6; V: TRBV7-9; size: .; D: .; length: 18; CDR3: CASTMDLGVGGRNSPLHF; DNA: TGTGCCAGCACCATGGACTTAGGTGTTGGTGGGAGGAATTCACCCCTCCACTTT
J: TRBJ1-3; V: TRBV6-5; size: .; D: .; length: 14; CDR3: CASSYGSSGNTIYF; DNA: TGTGCCAGCAGTTACGGGAGCTCTGGAAACACCATATATTTT
J: TRBJ2-2; V: TRBV7-3; size: many; D: TRBD2; length: 16; CDR3: CASSLNPGGPPGELFF; DNA: TGTGCCAGCAGCTTAAACCCGGGAGGGCCTCCCGGGGAGCTGTTTTTT
J: TRBJ2-7; V: TRBV28; size: .; D: TRBD2; length: 16; CDR3: CASSFFPSGRAYEQYF; DNA: TGTGCCAGCAGTTTTTTTCCTAGCGGGAGGGCGTACGAGCAGTACTTC
J: TRBJ1-3; V: TRBV6-1; size: .; D: TRBD1; length: 13; CDR3: CASTGGTGDTIYF; DNA: TGTGCCAGCACCGGGGGGACAGGGGACACCATATATTTT
J: TRBJ2-3; V: TRBV7-8; size: .; D: TRBD2; length: 15; CDR3: CASVDLAGGSDTQYF; DNA: TGTGCCAGCGTCGACTTGGCGGGAGGATCAGATACGCAGTATTTT
J: TRBJ1-2; V: TRBV7-8; size: once; D: TRBD1; length: 13; CDR3: CASSSTGGNGYTF; DNA: TGTGCCAGCAGTTCCACAGGGGGCAATGGCTACACCTTC
J: TRBJ1-5; V: TRBV7-9; size: .; D: .; length: 14; CDR3: CASSPLGEGQPQHF; DNA: TGTGCCAGCAGCCCACTCGGGGAAGGGCAGCCCCAGCATTTT
J: TRBJ2-7; V: TRBV18; size: .; D: TRBD1; length: 14; CDR3: CASSKTGSPYEQYF; DNA: TGTGCCAGCTCTAAGACAGGGTCGCCCTACGAGCAGTACTTC
J: TRBJ2-3; V: TRBV10-3; size: .; D: TRBD2; length: 18; CDR3: CAINDLAGGPVGSDTQYF; DNA: TGTGCCATCAATGATCTAGCGGGAGGGCCCGTCGGCTCAGATACGCAGTATTTT
J: TRBJ2-7; V: TRBV5-4; size: .; D: .; length: 16; CDR3: CASSALGGALGHEQYF; DNA: TGTGCCAGCAGCGCACTAGGGGGGGCCCTGGGGCACGAGCAGTACTTC
J: TRBJ2-2; V: TRBV5-1; size: .; D: TRBD1; length: 14; CDR3: CASRWTGAFGGLFF; DNA: TGCGCCAGCCGATGGACAGGGGCTTTCGGGGGGCTGTTTTTT
J: TRBJ2-3; V: TRBV4-1; size: .; D: TRBD2; length: 19; CDR3: CASSQGPQEGTRFTDTQYF; DNA: TGCGCCAGCAGCCAAGGGCCACAGGAAGGGACTAGATTCACAGATACGCAGTATTTT
J: TRBJ1-6; V: TRBV6-5; size: .; D: .; length: 15; CDR3: CASSYGADLNSPLHF; DNA: TGTGCCAGCAGTTATGGGGCAGACCTTAATTCACCCCTCCACTTT
J: TRBJ2-3; V: TRBV4-1; size: .; D: .; length: 15; CDR3: CASSQEASPADTQYF; DNA: TGCGCCAGCAGCCAAGAGGCTAGCCCCGCAGATACGCAGTATTTT
J: TRBJ2-2; V: TRBV5-1; size: .; D: .; length: 14; CDR3: CASSTGALAGELFF; DNA: TGCGCCAGCAGCACAGGAGCCCTCGCCGGGGAGCTGTTTTTT
J: TRBJ2-4; V: TRBV10-2; size: .; D: TRBD2; length: 19; CDR3: CASSESSSGRILAKNIQYF; DNA: TGCGCCAGCAGTGAGTCCTCTAGCGGGAGGATTTTGGCCAAAAACATTCAGTACTTC
J: TRBJ2-2; V: TRBV6-4; size: .; D: TRBD2; length: 14; CDR3: CASSELAGAGELFF; DNA: TGTGCCAGCAGTGAACTAGCGGGGGCCGGGGAGCTGTTTTTT
J: TRBJ1-5; V: TRBV10-3; size: .; D: TRBD1; length: 15; CDR3: CAISEGGQGWGPQHF; DNA: TGTGCCATCAGTGAGGGCGGACAGGGCTGGGGGCCCCAGCATTTT
J: TRBJ2-7; V: TRBV28; size: .; D: TRBD2; length: 16; CDR3: CASIPQTSGRVYEQYF; DNA: TGTGCCAGCATACCACAAACTAGCGGGAGGGTGTACGAGCAGTACTTC
J: TRBJ2-7; V: TRBV28; size: .; D: TRBD1; length: 13; CDR3: CASSGQGADEQYF; DNA: TGTGCCAGCAGCGGACAGGGGGCGGATGAGCAGTACTTC
J: TRBJ1-2; V: TRBV6-5; size: .; D: .; length: 13; CDR3: CASTGTGSYGYTF; DNA: TGTGCCAGCACCGGGACTGGCAGCTATGGCTACACCTTC
J: TRBJ2-3; V: TRBV28; size: .; D: .; length: 15; CDR3: CASSLGGFGPATQYF; DNA: TGTGCCAGCAGTTTAGGAGGATTTGGGCCAGCTACGCAGTATTTT
J: TRBJ2-1; V: TRBV11-3; size: .; D: TRBD2; length: 16; CDR3: CASSPTRLAGYNEQFF; DNA: TGTGCCAGCAGCCCCACAAGACTAGCGGGGTACAATGAGCAGTTCTTC
J: TRBJ2-7; V: TRBV5-4; size: .; D: .; length: 15; CDR3: CASSYSGGLLNEQYF; DNA: TGTGCCAGCAGTTATTCCGGCGGACTCCTCAACGAGCAGTACTTC
J: TRBJ2-7; V: TRBV7-2; size: .; D: .; length: 17; CDR3: CASSSPSQLQGLYEQYF; DNA: TGTGCCAGCAGCTCACCTTCCCAGCTCCAAGGACTTTACGAGCAGTACTTC
J: TRBJ2-5; V: TRBV30; size: .; D: .; length: 13; CDR3: CAWSAGLQETQYF; DNA: TGTGCCTGGAGTGCAGGGCTCCAAGAGACCCAGTACTTC
J: TRBJ2-7; V: TRBV6-6; size: .; D: TRBD2; length: 14; CDR3: CASSSTSGPYEQYF; DNA: TGTGCCAGCAGTTCGACTAGCGGGCCCTACGAGCAGTACTTC
J: TRBJ2-1; V: TRBV27; size: .; D: .; length: 13; CDR3: CASSFNGANEQFF; DNA: TGTGCCAGCAGTTTTAATGGGGCCAATGAGCAGTTCTTC
J: TRBJ2-7; V: TRBV6-5; size: .; D: TRBD2; length: 13; CDR3: CASSRTRAYEQYF; DNA: TGTGCCAGCAGTCGGACTAGGGCCTACGAGCAGTACTTC
J: TRBJ2-1; V: TRBV7-9; size: few; D: TRBD2; length: 14; CDR3: CASSPPGLADEQFF; DNA: TGTGCCAGCAGCCCCCCCGGACTAGCAGACGAGCAGTTCTTC
J: TRBJ2-5; V: TRBV4-1; size: .; D: .; length: 16; CDR3: CASSLWTSDYQETQYF; DNA: TGCGCCAGCAGCCTCTGGACATCCGATTATCAAGAGACCCAGTACTTC
J: TRBJ2-1; V: TRBV5-4; size: .; D: TRBD2; length: 16; CDR3: CASSLALRGGLDEQFF; DNA: TGTGCCAGCAGCTTGGCCTTACGGGGGGGGTTGGATGAGCAGTTCTTC
J: TRBJ2-3; V: TRBV7-3; size: .; D: .; length: 15; CDR3: CASAPGGGLADTQYF; DNA: TGTGCCAGCGCACCGGGCGGGGGCCTAGCAGATACGCAGTATTTT
J: TRBJ2-3; V: TRBV27; size: .; D: TRBD2; length: 17; CDR3: CASSLRPLAGVIDTQYF; DNA: TGTGCCAGCAGTTTAAGGCCACTAGCGGGAGTAATTGATACGCAGTATTTT
J: TRBJ1-3; V: TRBV7-6; size: .; D: .; length: 16; CDR3: CASSLASQSSGNTIYF; DNA: TGTGCCAGCAGCTTAGCGTCACAAAGCTCTGGAAACACCATATATTTT
J: TRBJ2-2; V: TRBV7-8; size: .; D: TRBD1; length: 16; CDR3: CASSSPGQLNTGELFF; DNA: TGTGCCAGCAGCTCACCGGGACAGCTGAACACCGGGGAGCTGTTTTTT
J: TRBJ2-5; V: TRBV9; size: .; D: .; length: 15; CDR3: CASSVALAFQETQYF; DNA: TGTGCCAGCAGCGTAGCGTTAGCTTTCCAAGAGACCCAGTACTTC
J: TRBJ2-5; V: TRBV11-1; size: .; D: .; length: 12; CDR3: CASSLERETQYF; DNA: TGTGCCAGCAGCTTAGAACGGGAGACCCAGTACTTC